The clone carrying this TCR beta chain came up many times. Its antigen is still unknown. These data come from a study of T cells after yellow fever vaccination. Germline V lookup: CDR1 DFQATT, CDR2 SNEGSKA (reference sequence). The length of the CDR3 is 15 residues. V was shortened by 3 bases and J by 4 bases, with 17 bases between the two germline ends. The study's findings and limits: Abundant contaminating clonotypes from the bulk population could appear in FACS-sorted repertoires. Subsequent to the booster, the majority of primary-vaccination clones reappeared (around 95% CD4, around 85% CD8).

TCRdb reprocessed the 5' RACE reads with MiXCR, giving one entry per CDR3 protein. The sample has some 32,000 distinct CDR3 sequences, approximately 4% seen once. The sequencing used CD8+ T cells sorted from PBMCs, collected 5 days after the yellow fever booster vaccination. J is TRBJ2-3 and V is TRBV20-1; D might be TRBD1 (5 bases). The clonotype originates from a man aged 30-40 years who received the YFV17D yellow fever vaccine. CDR3 amino acids: CSASREPGMPDTQYF. In nucleotides, the CDR3 is TGCAGTGCTAGTAGAGAACCAGGGATGCCAGATACGCAGTATTTT.